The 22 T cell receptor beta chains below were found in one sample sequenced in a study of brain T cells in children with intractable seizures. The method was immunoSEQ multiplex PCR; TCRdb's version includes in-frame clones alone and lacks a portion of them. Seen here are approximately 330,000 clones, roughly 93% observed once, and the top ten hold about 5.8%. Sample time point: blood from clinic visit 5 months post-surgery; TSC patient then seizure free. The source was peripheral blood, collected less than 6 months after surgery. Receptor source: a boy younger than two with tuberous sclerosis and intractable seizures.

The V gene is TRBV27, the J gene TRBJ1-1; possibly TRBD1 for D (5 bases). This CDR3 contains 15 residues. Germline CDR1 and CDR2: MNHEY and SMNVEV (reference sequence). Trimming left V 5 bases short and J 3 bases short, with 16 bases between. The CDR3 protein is CASSGIRERDTEAFF. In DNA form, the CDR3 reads TGTGCCAGCAGTGGGATCAGGGAAAGGGACACTGAAGCTTTCTTT.

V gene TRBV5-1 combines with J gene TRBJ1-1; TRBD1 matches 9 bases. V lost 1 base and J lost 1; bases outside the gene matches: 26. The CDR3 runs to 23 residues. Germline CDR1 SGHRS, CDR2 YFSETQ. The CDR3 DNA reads TGCGCCAGCAGCTTGCCTCGTTGGGGGAGTGGGACAGGGATCGCCATTTCGAACACTGAAGCTTTCTTT. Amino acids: CASSLPRWGSGTGIAISNTEAFF.

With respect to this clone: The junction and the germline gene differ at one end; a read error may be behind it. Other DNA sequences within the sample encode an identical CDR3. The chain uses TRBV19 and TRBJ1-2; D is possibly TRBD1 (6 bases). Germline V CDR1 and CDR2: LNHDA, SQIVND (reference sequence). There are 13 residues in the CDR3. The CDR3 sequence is CASSTGADYGYTF. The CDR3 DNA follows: TGCGCCAGTAGTACGGGGGCGGACTATGGCTACACCTTC.

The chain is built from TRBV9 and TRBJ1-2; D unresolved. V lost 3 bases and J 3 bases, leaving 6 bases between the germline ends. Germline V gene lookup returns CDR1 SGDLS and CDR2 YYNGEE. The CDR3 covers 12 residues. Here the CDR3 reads CASSGPDYGYTF. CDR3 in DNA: TGTGCCAGCAGCGGCCCGGACTATGGCTACACCTTC.

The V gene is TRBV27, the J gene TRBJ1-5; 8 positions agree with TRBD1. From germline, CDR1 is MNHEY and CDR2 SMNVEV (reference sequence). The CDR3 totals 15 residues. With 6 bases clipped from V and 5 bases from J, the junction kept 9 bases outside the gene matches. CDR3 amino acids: CASSLYRGKDQPQHF. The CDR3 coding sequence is TGTGCCAGCAGCCTCTACAGGGGGAAGGATCAGCCCCAGCATTTT.

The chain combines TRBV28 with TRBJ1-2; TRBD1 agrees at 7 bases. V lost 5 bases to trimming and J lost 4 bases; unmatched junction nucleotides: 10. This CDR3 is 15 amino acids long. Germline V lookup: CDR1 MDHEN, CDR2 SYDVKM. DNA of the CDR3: TGTGCCAGCAGTCTCCCTTCGGCAGGGGGCTATGGCTACACCTTC. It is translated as CASSLPSAGGYGYTF.

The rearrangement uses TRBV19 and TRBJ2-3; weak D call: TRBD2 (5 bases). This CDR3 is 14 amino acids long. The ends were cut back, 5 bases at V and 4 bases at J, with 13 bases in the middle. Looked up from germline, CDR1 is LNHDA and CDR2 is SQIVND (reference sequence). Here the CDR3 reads CASSLADGADTQYF. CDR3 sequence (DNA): TGTGCCAGTAGTCTGGCGGACGGGGCAGATACGCAGTATTTT.

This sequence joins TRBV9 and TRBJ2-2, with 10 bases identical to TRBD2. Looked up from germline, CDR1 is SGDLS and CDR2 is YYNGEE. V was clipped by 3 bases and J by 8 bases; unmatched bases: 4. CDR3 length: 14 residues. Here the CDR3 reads CASSGPSGSGELFF. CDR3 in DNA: TGTGCCAGCAGCGGACCTAGCGGGAGTGGGGAGCTGTTTTTT.

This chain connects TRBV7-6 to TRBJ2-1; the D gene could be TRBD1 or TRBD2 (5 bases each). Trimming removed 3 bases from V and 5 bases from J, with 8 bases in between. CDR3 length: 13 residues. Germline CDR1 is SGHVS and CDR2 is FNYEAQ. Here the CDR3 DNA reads TGTGCCAGCAGCTTTTGGGGGAACAATGAGCAGTTCTTC. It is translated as CASSFWGNNEQFF.

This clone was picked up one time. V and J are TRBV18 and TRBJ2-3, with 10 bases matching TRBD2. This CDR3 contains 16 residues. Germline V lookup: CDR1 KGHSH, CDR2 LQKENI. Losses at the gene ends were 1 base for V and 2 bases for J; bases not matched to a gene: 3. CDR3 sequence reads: CASSPLGLAATDTQYF. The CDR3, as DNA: TGTGCCAGCTCACCACTTGGACTAGCGGCCACAGATACGCAGTATTTT.

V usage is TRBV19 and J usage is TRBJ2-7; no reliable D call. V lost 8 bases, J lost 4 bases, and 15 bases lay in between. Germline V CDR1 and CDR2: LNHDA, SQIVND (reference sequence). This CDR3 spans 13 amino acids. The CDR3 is CASQADLGYEQYF. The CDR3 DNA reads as TGTGCCAGTCAAGCCGACCTTGGTTACGAGCAGTACTTC. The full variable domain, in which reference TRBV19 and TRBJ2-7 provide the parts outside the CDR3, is DGGITQSPKYLFRKEGQNVTLSCEQNLNHDAMYWYRQDPGQGLRLIYYSQIVNDFQKGDIAEGYSVSREKKESFPLTVTSAQKNPTAFYLCASQADLGYEQYFGPGTRLTVT.

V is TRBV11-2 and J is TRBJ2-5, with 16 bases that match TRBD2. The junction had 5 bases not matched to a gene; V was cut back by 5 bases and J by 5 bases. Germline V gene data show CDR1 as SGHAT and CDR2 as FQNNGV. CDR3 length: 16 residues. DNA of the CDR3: TGTGCCAGCAGCACCGGGACTAGCGGGAGGGGTGAGACCCAGTACTTC. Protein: CASSTGTSGRGETQYF.

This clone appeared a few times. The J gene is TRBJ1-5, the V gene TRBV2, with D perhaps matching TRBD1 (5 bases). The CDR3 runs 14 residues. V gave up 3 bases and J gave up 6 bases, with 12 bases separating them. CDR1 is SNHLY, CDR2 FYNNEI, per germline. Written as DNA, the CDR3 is TGTGCCAGCAGTGAGGAGGGGTTGGGTCAGCCCCAGCATTTT. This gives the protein CASSEEGLGQPQHF.

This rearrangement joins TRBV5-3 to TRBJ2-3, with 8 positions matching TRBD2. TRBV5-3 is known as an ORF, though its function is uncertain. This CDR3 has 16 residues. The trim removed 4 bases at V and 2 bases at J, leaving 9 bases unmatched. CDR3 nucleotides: TGTGCCAGAAGCCCCTGTCAGCGGGAGACCACAGATACGCAGTATTTT. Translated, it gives CARSPCQRETTDTQYF.

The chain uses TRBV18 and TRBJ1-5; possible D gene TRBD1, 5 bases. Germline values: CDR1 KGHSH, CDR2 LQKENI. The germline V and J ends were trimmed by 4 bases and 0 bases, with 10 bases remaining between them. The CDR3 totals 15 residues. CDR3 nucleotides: TGTGCCAGCTCACGGGGGGACGGTAGCAATCAGCCCCAGCATTTT. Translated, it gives CASSRGDGSNQPQHF.

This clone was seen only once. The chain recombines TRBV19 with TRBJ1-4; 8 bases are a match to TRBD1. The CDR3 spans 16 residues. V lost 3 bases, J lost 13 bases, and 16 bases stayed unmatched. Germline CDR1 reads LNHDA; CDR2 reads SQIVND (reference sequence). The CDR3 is CASSMSWTGFNLRLFF. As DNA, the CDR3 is TGTGCCAGTAGTATGAGTTGGACAGGGTTTAATTTGAGACTGTTTTTT.

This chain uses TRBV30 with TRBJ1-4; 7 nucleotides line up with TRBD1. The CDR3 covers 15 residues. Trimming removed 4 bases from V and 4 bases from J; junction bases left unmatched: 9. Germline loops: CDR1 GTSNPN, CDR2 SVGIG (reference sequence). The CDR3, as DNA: TGTGCCTGGAAGGTAGACAGGGCGTTTAATGAAAAACTGTTTTTT. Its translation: CAWKVDRAFNEKLFF.

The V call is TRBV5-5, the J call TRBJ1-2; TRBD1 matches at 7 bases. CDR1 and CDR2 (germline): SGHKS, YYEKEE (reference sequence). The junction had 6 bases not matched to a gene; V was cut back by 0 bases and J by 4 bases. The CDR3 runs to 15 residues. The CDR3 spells CASSLVRGGGYGYTF. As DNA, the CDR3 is TGTGCCAGCAGCTTGGTTAGAGGGGGCGGCTATGGCTACACCTTC.

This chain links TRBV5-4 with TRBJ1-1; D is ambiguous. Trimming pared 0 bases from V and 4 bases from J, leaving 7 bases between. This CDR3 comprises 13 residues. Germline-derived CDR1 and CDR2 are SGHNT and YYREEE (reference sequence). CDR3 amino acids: CASSLEAATEAFF. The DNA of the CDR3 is TGTGCCAGCAGCTTGGAGGCCGCCACTGAAGCTTTCTTT.

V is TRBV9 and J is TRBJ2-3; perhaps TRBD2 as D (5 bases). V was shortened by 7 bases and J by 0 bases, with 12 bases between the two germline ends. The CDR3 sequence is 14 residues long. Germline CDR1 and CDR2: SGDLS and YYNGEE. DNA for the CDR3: TGTGCCAGCCGAGGCGGGCACAGCACAGATACGCAGTATTTT. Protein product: CASRGGHSTDTQYF.

The CDR3, as DNA: TGTGCCAGCAGTGACACCCCGGGACAGGGAACAGATACGCAGTATTTT. This gives the protein CASSDTPGQGTDTQYF. The rearrangement uses TRBV6-4 and TRBJ2-3; 9 positions agree with TRBD1. The CDR3 loop spans 16 amino acids. The germline gives CDR1 MRHNA, CDR2 SNTAGT. With V trimmed by 2 bases and J by 3 bases, 6 bases remained unmatched.

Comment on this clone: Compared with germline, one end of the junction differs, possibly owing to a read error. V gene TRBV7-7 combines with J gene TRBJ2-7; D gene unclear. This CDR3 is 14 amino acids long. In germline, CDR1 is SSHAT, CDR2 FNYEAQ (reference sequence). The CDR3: CASSSSPVVGEQYF. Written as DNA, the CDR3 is TGTGCTAGCAGCTCCTCCCCAGTGGTGGGCGAGCAGTACTTC.